The sequence of this T cell receptor beta chain was determined in a study of shared clonotypes between healthy human individuals. Broader study findings: Some clonotypes were shared by all four sorted-subset donors, while others were not shared. The non-shared ones had lower generation probabilities than the shared ones. Generally, naive subsets came out with larger estimated richness than memory subsets.

This clone has just a few counts. The antigen is undetermined. Germline V gene lookup returns CDR1 SGHTA and CDR2 FQGNSA. V shed 2 bases and J 2 bases; nucleotides not matched to a gene: 16. There are 19 residues in the CDR3. Samples underwent the assay at deep level. Replicate PCRs from sorted subsets contained about 0.2 ug DNA, which is tens of thousands of T cell genomes. Sequenced by immunoSEQ multiplex PCR; TCRdb stores in-frame clones only, minus some. The sample holds over a million clones, about 76% seen once. This chain joins TRBV7-2 and TRBJ2-7; 9 positions match TRBD2. Source material: memory CD4+ T cells sorted from blood. Subset in this sample: CD45RA-negative fraction. This TCR derives from a man in his late teens or twenties in good health. CDR3 sequence reads: CASSLKRGRSGSGTYEQYF. The CDR3 DNA sequence: TGTGCCAGCAGCTTAAAAAGGGGACGTAGCGGGAGTGGCACCTACGAGCAGTACTTC.